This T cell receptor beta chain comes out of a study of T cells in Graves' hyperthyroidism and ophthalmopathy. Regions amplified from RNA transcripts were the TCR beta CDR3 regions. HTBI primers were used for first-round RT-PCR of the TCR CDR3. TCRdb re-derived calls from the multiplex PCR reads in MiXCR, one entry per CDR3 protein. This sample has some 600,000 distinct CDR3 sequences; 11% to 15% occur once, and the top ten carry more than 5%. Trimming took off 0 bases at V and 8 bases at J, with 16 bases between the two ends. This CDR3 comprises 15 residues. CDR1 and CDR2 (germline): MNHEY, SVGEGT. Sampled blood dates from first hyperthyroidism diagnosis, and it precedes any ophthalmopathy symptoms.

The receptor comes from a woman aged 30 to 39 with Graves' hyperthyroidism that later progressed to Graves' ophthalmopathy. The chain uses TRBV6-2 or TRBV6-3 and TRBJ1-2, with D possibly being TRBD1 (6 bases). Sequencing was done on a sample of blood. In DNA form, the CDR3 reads TGTGCCAGCAGTTACTCCCCACAGGGAAGCGACGGCTACACCTTC. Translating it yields CASSYSPQGSDGYTF.